This note documents a single T cell receptor (beta chain) sequence. As yet, its antigen is unknown. This sample was taken from a study of T cell responses to AZD1222 COVID-19 vaccine. Whole-study results and caveats: Possibly, clonal diversity was underestimated; donors were largely white British and included more females. Seropositivity was recorded at baseline in only a handful of AZD1222 recipients. Breadth and depth of Spike-specific TCRs rose after two AZD1222 doses.

Method: immunoSEQ multiplex PCR; TCRdb's copy keeps in-frame clones and lacks some. The sample holds over 150,000 clones, just over 90% seen once. Sequenced material: peripheral blood, taken on day 0 of AZD1222 vaccination. The sequence came from an adult in good health.

CDR3 sequence reads: CASSPFGGDLNTEAFF. The CDR3, as DNA: TGTGCCAGCTCACCTTTCGGGGGAGACCTGAACACTGAAGCTTTCTTT. V is TRBV18 and J is TRBJ1-1; maybe TRBD1 (5 bases). CDR1 and CDR2 (germline): KGHSH, LQKENI. The V end lost 3 bases, the J end lost 0 bases, and 14 bases lay between the germline ends. The CDR3 covers 16 residues.